The clone carrying this TCR beta chain was observed a few times. Antigen: not known. V was pared by 5 bases and J by 6 bases, with 16 bases between. The CDR3 runs to 15 residues. CDR1 and CDR2 from the germline V gene are SGHAT and FQNNGV. TCRdb redid the calling of the reads with MiXCR, one entry per CDR3 protein. The repertoire holds roughly 310,000 distinct CDR3 sequences, with roughly 17% as singletons. This specimen belongs to a study of T cell repertoires in cytomegalovirus infection. Turning to the study itself: Evidence of both CMV infection and a matching HLA type came from public TCR beta signatures. Study results and limitations: There were carriers of CMV plus the relevant HLA, and cumulative public TCR beta family frequency identified them. It was HLA-C-restricted CMV-specific TCR beta clonotypes that dominated the response ex vivo.

Sample: PBMCs. This TCR was sampled from a human donor in good health (CMV status not recorded). Some clones in this sample may be carry-over from other donors' samples. The chain employs TRBV11-2 and TRBJ1-4, with D tentatively TRBD1 (5 bases). The CDR3 nucleotides read TGTGCCAGCAGCCCTGGGGGTGTAATGGATGAAAAACTGTTTTTT. This sequence encodes CASSPGGVMDEKLFF.